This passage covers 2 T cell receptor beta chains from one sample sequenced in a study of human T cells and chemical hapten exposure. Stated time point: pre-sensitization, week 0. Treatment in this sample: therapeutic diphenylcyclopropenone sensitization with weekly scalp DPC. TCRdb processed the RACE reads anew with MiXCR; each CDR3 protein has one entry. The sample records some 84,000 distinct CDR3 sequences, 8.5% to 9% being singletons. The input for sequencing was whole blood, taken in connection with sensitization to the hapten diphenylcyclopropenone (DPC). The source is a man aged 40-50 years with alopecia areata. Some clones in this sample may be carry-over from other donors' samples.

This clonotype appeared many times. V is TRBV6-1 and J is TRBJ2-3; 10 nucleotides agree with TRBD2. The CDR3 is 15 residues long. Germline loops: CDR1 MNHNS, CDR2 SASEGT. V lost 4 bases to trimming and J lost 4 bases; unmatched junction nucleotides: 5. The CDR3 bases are TGTGCCAGCAGTGTTTCAGCGGGAGGGTCAGATACGCAGTATTTT. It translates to CASSVSAGGSDTQYF.

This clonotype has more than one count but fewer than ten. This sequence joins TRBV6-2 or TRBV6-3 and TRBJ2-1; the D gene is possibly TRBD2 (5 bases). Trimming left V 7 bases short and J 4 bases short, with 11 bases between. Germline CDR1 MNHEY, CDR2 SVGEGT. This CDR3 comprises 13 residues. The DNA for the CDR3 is TGTGCCAGCATAAAGGACTCATACAATGAGCAGTTCTTC. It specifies CASIKDSYNEQFF.